A single sample gave rise to the 26 T cell receptor beta chains below, sequenced in a study of blood T cell repertoires in COVID-19. Only in-frame clones appear in the TCRdb table, and some are missing; sequencing was by immunoSEQ multiplex PCR. The sample has roughly 270,000 clones; 82% are singletons. The sample consisted of PBMCs or T cells enriched from blood (not recorded which). The receptors stem from a man aged 35-49 years who had been exposed to COVID-19.

V and J are TRBV6-6 and TRBJ2-2; D might be TRBD2 (5 bases). The germline V and J ends were trimmed by 8 bases and 4 bases, with 11 bases remaining between them. Per germline, CDR1 MNHNY and CDR2 SVGAGI (reference sequence). The CDR3 spans 13 residues. This CDR3 is CASYTGVTGELFF. The DNA for the CDR3 is TGTGCCAGCTACACCGGGGTCACCGGGGAGCTGTTTTTT.

The chain uses TRBV4-1 and TRBJ2-3, with 7 positions matching TRBD2. J gave up 2 bases and V 3 bases, and 14 bases lay outside the gene matches. The CDR3 sequence is 18 residues long. Germline CDR1 is MGHRA and CDR2 is YSYEKL. The CDR3: CASSHTKSGVYYTDTQYF. CDR3 bases: TGCGCCAGCAGCCACACAAAGAGCGGGGTATACTACACAGATACGCAGTATTTT.

The chain combines TRBV11-2 with TRBJ1-3; D not resolved. This CDR3 contains 14 residues. V was clipped by 6 bases and J by 4 bases, with 13 bases between them. Germline assignment: CDR1 SGHAT and CDR2 FQNNGV. The CDR3 is CASSLEVGGNTIYF. The CDR3, as DNA: TGTGCCAGCAGTCTCGAGGTTGGGGGAAACACCATATATTTT.

The sample holds many counts of this clone. The chain couples TRBV7-6 to TRBJ2-7, with 7 bases that match TRBD1. Germline values: CDR1 SGHVS, CDR2 FNYEAQ. V lost 2 bases, J lost 3 bases, and 4 bases stayed unmatched. The length of the CDR3 is 14 residues. The CDR3 nucleotides are TGTGCCAGCAGCTTACAGGGACAGTTCTACGAGCAGTACTTC. This encodes CASSLQGQFYEQYF.

The V and J genes are TRBV30 and TRBJ1-6; 7 bases are shared with TRBD1. Germline assignment: CDR1 GTSNPN and CDR2 SVGIG (reference sequence). This CDR3 has 14 residues. V trimming: 3 bases; J trimming: 8 bases; junction bases outside the gene matches: 7. The CDR3 DNA reads as TGTGCCTGGAGCCCTAGACAGGGACATTCACCCCTCCACTTT. Protein: CAWSPRQGHSPLHF. The variable domain in full, with the rest retrieved from reference TRBV30 and TRBJ1-6, is SQTIHQWPATLVQPVGSPLSLECTVEGTSNPNLYWYRQAAGRGLQLLFYSVGIGQISSEVPQNLSASRPQDRQFILSSKKLLLSDSGFYLCAWSPRQGHSPLHFGNGTRLTVT.

This sequence joins TRBV6-6 and TRBJ2-3; 9 bases align to TRBD2. The ends lost 6 bases at V and 5 bases at J; junction bases unmatched: 3. The CDR3 is 13 amino acids. CDR1 and CDR2 (germline): MNHNY, SVGAGI (reference sequence). The CDR3 loop is CASSQLAGDTQYF. The CDR3 DNA sequence: TGTGCCAGCAGCCAACTAGCGGGAGATACGCAGTATTTT.

V usage is TRBV24-1 and J usage is TRBJ2-2; TRBD1 matches at 8 bases. Looked up from germline, CDR1 is KGHDR and CDR2 is SFDVKD. The trim removed 2 bases at V and 6 bases at J, leaving 10 bases unmatched. The CDR3 runs 17 residues. This CDR3 reads CATSDSGQGNWAGELFF. CDR3 nucleotide sequence: TGTGCCACCAGTGATTCAGGACAGGGTAATTGGGCCGGGGAGCTGTTTTTT.

The chain combines TRBV5-6 with TRBJ2-1; TRBD2 matches at 11 bases. The germline V gene has CDR1 SGHDT and CDR2 YYEEEE. This CDR3 is 16 amino acids long. After removal of 2 bases from V and 5 bases from J, the junction contained 6 bases not matched to a gene. The chain's CDR3 is CASSFSGRAGDNEQFF. The CDR3 region has the DNA TGTGCCAGCAGCTTTAGCGGGAGGGCCGGGGACAATGAGCAGTTCTTC.

V usage is TRBV7-3 and J usage is TRBJ2-1, with TRBD1 matching over 11 bases. V was pared by 5 bases and J by 6 bases, with 9 bases of the junction left unmatched. This CDR3 has 16 residues. The germline gives CDR1 SGHTA, CDR2 FQGTGA. CDR3 loop: CASSQTGTGGSNEQFF. CDR3 in DNA: TGTGCCAGCAGCCAAACCGGGACAGGGGGATCCAATGAGCAGTTCTTC.

The CDR3 sequence: CASSQQGGSYEQYF. The CDR3 region has the DNA TGCGCCAGCAGCCAACAGGGTGGTTCCTACGAGCAGTACTTC. The chain couples TRBV5-1 to TRBJ2-7; TRBD1 is a possible D gene (6 bases). Trimming pared 4 bases from V and 1 base from J, leaving 12 bases between. CDR1 SGHRS and CDR2 YFSETQ come from the germline V gene. The CDR3 runs to 14 residues.

The rearrangement links TRBV7-3 to TRBJ2-3; possibly TRBD2 for D (5 bases). CDR1 is SGHTA and CDR2 is FQGTGA in the germline V gene. V was shortened by 6 bases and J by 1 base, with 11 bases between the two germline ends. The CDR3 runs to 14 residues. For the CDR3, the DNA is TGTGCCAGCAGAGAGGGCCTAGGCACAGATACGCAGTATTTT. Amino acids: CASREGLGTDTQYF.

The chain combines TRBV11-2 with TRBJ1-5; D is ambiguous. Trimming left V 6 bases short and J 4 bases short, with 16 bases between. Germline V gene lookup returns CDR1 SGHAT and CDR2 FQNNGV. This CDR3 is built from 15 residues. CDR3 loop: CASSDWPLTNQPQHF. In DNA form, the CDR3 reads TGTGCCAGCAGTGATTGGCCCCTGACTAATCAGCCCCAGCATTTT.

This clone has only one observation. The chain combines TRBV29-1 with TRBJ1-1; TRBD1 agrees at 7 bases. Germline V gives CDR1 SQVTM, CDR2 ANQGSEA. This CDR3 region has 13 residues. The J segment lost 0 bases and the V segment lost 3 bases, leaving 1 base of the junction unmatched. The CDR3 DNA reads TGCAGCGTTGAGGGACAGTTGAACACTGAAGCTTTCTTT. This translates into CSVEGQLNTEAFF.

This clone was seen a few times. CDR3 protein: CAIRGRPEGTEAFF. For the CDR3, the DNA is TGTGCCATCAGGGGAAGGCCTGAGGGCACTGAAGCTTTCTTT. The gene calls are TRBV10-3 and TRBJ1-1; D not resolved. Germline-derived CDR1 and CDR2 are ENHRY and SYGVKD. The CDR3 runs to 14 residues. V shed 6 bases and J shed 4 bases, with 15 bases lying between them.

The rearrangement links TRBV16 to TRBJ2-1; D gene unclear. V was trimmed by 0 bases and J by 7 bases, leaving 7 bases between them. This CDR3 spans 13 amino acids. Germline V gives CDR1 KGHSY, CDR2 FQNENV. As DNA, the CDR3 is TGTGCCAGCAGCCAATCCTTAAATAATGAGCAGTTCTTC. Translated, it gives CASSQSLNNEQFF.

The chain employs TRBV9 and TRBJ2-1, with a possible D match to TRBD2 (6 bases). V lost 4 bases and J 10 bases, leaving 18 bases between the germline ends. Germline CDR1 reads SGDLS; CDR2 reads YYNGEE. The CDR3 has 14 amino acids. CDR3 DNA sequence: TGTGCCAGCAGCCAACGGACTAACTGGGACGAGCAGTTCTTC. It encodes CASSQRTNWDEQFF.

This clone appeared a few times. The chain links TRBV2 to TRBJ2-2; D gene unclear. This CDR3 contains 16 residues. Trimming stripped 2 bases from V and 0 bases from J, with 10 bases between. The germline V gene encodes CDR1 SNHLY and CDR2 FYNNEI. The CDR3 here is CASSEIGTSNTGELFF. CDR3 bases: TGTGCCAGCAGTGAAATCGGTACCTCGAACACCGGGGAGCTGTTTTTT.

The rearrangement links TRBV29-1 to TRBJ2-1; a weak D match, TRBD2 (5 bases). Between the trimmed V and J ends, which lost 2 bases and 6 bases, there was a span of 8 bases. Germline V gene sequence: CDR1 SQVTM, CDR2 ANQGSEA. The CDR3 loop spans 12 amino acids. The CDR3 DNA reads TGCAGCGTTGAAAGAGAGGGCAATGAGCAGTTCTTC. Amino acid sequence: CSVEREGNEQFF.

V is TRBV6-5 and J is TRBJ2-3, with a weak D call TRBD2 (6 bases). The CDR3 spans 12 residues. V was clipped by 5 bases and J by 12 bases, with 15 bases between them. CDR1 and CDR2 (germline): MNHEY, SVGAGI. CDR3 nucleotides: TGTGCCAGCAGTCAAAACCGGGAGCCCCAGTATTTT. Protein: CASSQNREPQYF.

The chain has TRBV7-8 and TRBJ2-7; 8 bases are shared with TRBD1. V dropped 3 bases and J dropped 1; count of bases not matched to a gene: 5. CDR3 length equals 15 residues. Germline-derived CDR1 and CDR2 are SGHVS and FQNEAQ. Here the CDR3 reads CASSFAGQVSYEQYF. In DNA, the CDR3 is TGTGCCAGCAGCTTCGCGGGACAGGTTTCCTACGAGCAGTACTTC.

This chain's CDR3 is CASSSMDINYGYTF. In DNA form, the CDR3 reads TGCGCCAGCAGCTCGATGGACATTAACTATGGCTACACCTTC. The chain carries TRBV5-1 and TRBJ1-2, with D tentatively TRBD1 (5 bases). V gave up 3 bases and J gave up 1 base, with 10 bases separating them. CDR3 length equals 14 residues. Germline V gene sequence: CDR1 SGHRS, CDR2 YFSETQ.

This clone was seen just once. This chain links TRBV7-9 with TRBJ2-7; the D is unclear. Germline V gene data show CDR1 as SEHNR and CDR2 as FQNEAQ (reference sequence). The length of the CDR3 is 14 residues. V lost 0 bases and J 5 bases, leaving 11 bases between the germline ends. The CDR3 DNA follows: TGTGCCAGCAGCTTAGCGGTGCAGGCCGACGAGCAGTACTTC. It yields the protein CASSLAVQADEQYF. The full variable domain, with the rest looked up from reference TRBV7-9 and TRBJ2-7, is DTGVSQNPRHKITKRGQNVTFRCDPISEHNRLYWYRQTLGQGPEFLTYFQNEAQLEKSRLLSDRFSAERPKGSFSTLEIQRTEQGDSAMYLCASSLAVQADEQYFGPGTRLTVT.

The J gene is TRBJ2-1, the V gene TRBV7-9, with unresolved D. V was clipped by 5 bases and J by 12 bases, with 17 bases between them. CDR3 length: 13 amino acids. From germline, CDR1 is SEHNR and CDR2 FQNEAQ (reference sequence). In DNA, the CDR3 is TGTGCCAGCAGCCTCCAGGTGCTCCGTAGGCAGTTCTTC. Amino acids: CASSLQVLRRQFF.

This chain connects TRBV11-2 to TRBJ2-7, with 8 bases matching TRBD2. V lost 0 bases, J lost 3 bases, and 13 bases stayed unmatched. This CDR3 contains 18 residues. The germline gives CDR1 SGHAT, CDR2 FQNNGV. The CDR3 nucleotides are TGTGCCAGCAGCTTAGAGGGGGGGGTAGCGGGACATTTCTACGAGCAGTACTTC. Its translation is CASSLEGGVAGHFYEQYF.

This chain connects TRBV9 to TRBJ2-5; TRBD1 agrees at 10 bases. Germline loops: CDR1 SGDLS, CDR2 YYNGEE. V lost 3 bases and J lost 4; bases outside the gene matches: 6. CDR3 length: 15 amino acids. The CDR3 protein is CASSATGGRGETQYF. The DNA of the CDR3 is TGTGCCAGCAGCGCGACAGGGGGCAGGGGAGAGACCCAGTACTTC.

Here the CDR3 DNA reads TGTGCCAGCAGCCAAGATTGGGTCTCGCGGGAGGGCTATGAGCAGTTCTTC. This codes for CASSQDWVSREGYEQFF. V is TRBV14 and J is TRBJ2-1; 9 bases agree with TRBD2. CDR3 length: 17 residues. Trimming cost V 0 bases and J 8 bases; bases outside gene matches: 11. Looked up from germline, CDR1 is SGHDN and CDR2 is FVKESK.